Listed below are T cell receptor beta chains from one sample, sequenced in a study of blood T cell repertoires in COVID-19. Sequencing used immunoSEQ multiplex PCR; TCRdb keeps in-frame clones, though not all of them. The table includes 70,000 to 95,000 clones, 89% detected once. Sequencing used peripheral blood. The receptors stem from a man aged 45-65 years with acute or convalescent COVID-19. The CDR3 runs from the conserved cysteine through the conserved F or W. The order of the fields is J gene, D gene, clone size, V gene, CDR3 protein, CDR3 DNA. D genes are given only for firm matches. Size is omitted from some rows. Given values are once, few, many or a class for expanded clones.

TRBJ2-1	TRBD2	.	TRBV4-3	CASSQGSGGNSNEQFF	TGCGCCAGCAGCCAAGGTTCGGGGGGGAACTCCAATGAGCAGTTCTTC
TRBJ2-7	TRBD2	.	TRBV27	CASTRGTSGSSYEQYF	TGTGCCAGCACCCGAGGGACTAGCGGGAGCTCCTACGAGCAGTACTTC
TRBJ1-5	.	.	TRBV4-2	CASSQDPYSTRLNQPQHF	TGTGCCAGCAGCCAAGACCCTTACTCGACACGATTAAATCAGCCCCAGCATTTT
TRBJ1-1	.	.	TRBV7-2	CASSLSGAMNTEAFF	TGTGCCAGCAGCCTAAGCGGGGCCATGAACACTGAAGCTTTCTTT
TRBJ1-2	TRBD1	.	TRBV6-1	CASSEVQGEDGYTF	TGTGCCAGCAGTGAAGTACAGGGGGAGGATGGCTACACCTTC
TRBJ2-7	.	.	TRBV28	CASSPIGADVYEQYF	TGTGCCAGCAGTCCCATTGGGGCGGATGTCTACGAGCAGTACTTC
TRBJ2-1	.	.	TRBV7-8	CASSQGIGNEQFF	TGTGCCAGCAGCCAGGGGATTGGGAATGAGCAGTTCTTC
TRBJ2-1	.	.	TRBV13	CASSLEGVVYNEQFF	TGTGCCAGCAGCTTAGAAGGGGTAGTCTACAATGAGCAGTTCTTC
TRBJ1-3	.	.	TRBV2	CASSGWQGNTIYF	TGTGCCAGCAGTGGTTGGCAGGGAAACACCATATATTTT
TRBJ2-1	TRBD1	.	TRBV6-4	CASSRGTGTYNEQFF	TGTGCCAGCAGTCGCGGGACAGGGACCTACAATGAGCAGTTCTTC
TRBJ2-6	.	.	TRBV7-2	CASSLTGGDLSGANVLTF	TGTGCCAGCAGCCTTACAGGGGGGGACTTATCTGGGGCCAACGTCCTGACTTTC
TRBJ2-2	TRBD2	once	TRBV7-9	CASSSKTSGETGELFF	TGTGCCAGCAGCTCAAAGACTAGCGGGGAAACCGGGGAGCTGTTTTTT
TRBJ1-3	.	few	TRBV9	CASSVQGVEGNTIYF	TGTGCCAGCAGCGTACAGGGCGTGGAAGGAAACACCATATATTTT
TRBJ1-3	.	.	TRBV7-2	CASRLSWTAGNTIYF	TGTGCCAGCAGACTATCGTGGACAGCCGGAAACACCATATATTTT
TRBJ2-2	TRBD2	.	TRBV10-2	CASSGLAGGTGELFF	TGCGCCAGCAGTGGACTAGCGGGGGGCACCGGGGAGCTGTTTTTT
TRBJ2-3	TRBD2	.	TRBV5-1	CASSLASGGTDTQYF	TGCGCCAGCAGCTTGGCTAGCGGGGGCACAGATACGCAGTATTTT
TRBJ2-1	TRBD2	.	TRBV11-2	CASRSWGGMVSYNEQFF	TGTGCCAGCCGGAGTTGGGGAGGGATGGTATCCTACAATGAGCAGTTCTTC
TRBJ2-1	.	.	TRBV27	CASSFTGSSYNEQFF	TGTGCCAGCAGTTTCACAGGGAGCTCCTACAATGAGCAGTTCTTC
TRBJ2-3	TRBD2	.	TRBV6-1	CASSVRRFGLAGGTDTQYF	TGTGCCAGCAGTGTTAGGAGGTTCGGGCTAGCGGGGGGCACAGATACGCAGTATTTT
TRBJ1-2	.	.	TRBV6-1	CASSEALVGANYGYTF	TGTGCCAGCAGTGAAGCATTGGTCGGGGCTAACTATGGCTACACCTTC
TRBJ1-2	.	.	TRBV19	CASTRANYGYTF	TGTGCCAGTACCAGGGCCAACTATGGCTACACCTTC
TRBJ1-6	.	.	TRBV6-1	CASSERAQGSPLHF	TGTGCCAGCAGTGAAAGGGCCCAGGGTTCACCCCTCCACTTT
TRBJ2-1	.	.	TRBV21-1	CASSRFGMEGPLAGVHNEQFF	TGTGCCAGCAGCAGGTTCGGGATGGAGGGGCCCTTGGCGGGGGTCCACAATGAGCAGTTCTTC
TRBJ1-2	TRBD1	.	TRBV6-1	CASSEAGQGATNYGYTF	TGTGCCAGCAGTGAAGCTGGACAGGGGGCCACTAACTATGGCTACACCTTC
TRBJ1-4	TRBD1	.	TRBV4-1	CASSQGAGGNEKLFF	TGCGCCAGCAGCCAAGGGGCAGGGGGTAATGAAAAACTGTTTTTT
TRBJ2-1	.	few	TRBV9	CASSANGGYNEQFF	TGTGCCAGCAGCGCGAATGGAGGGTACAATGAGCAGTTCTTC
TRBJ1-5	.	.	TRBV20-1	CSASSGVYQPQHF	TGCAGTGCTAGTTCGGGGGTCTATCAGCCCCAGCATTTT
TRBJ1-5	.	.	TRBV28	CASAGPNQPQHF	TGTGCCAGCGCAGGGCCCAATCAGCCCCAGCATTTT
TRBJ2-5	.	.	TRBV19	CASSIGATGDTETQYF	TGTGCCAGTAGTATAGGGGCCACGGGGGATACAGAGACCCAGTACTTC
TRBJ1-1	.	.	TRBV29-1	CSVEEGHSEAFF	TGCAGCGTTGAAGAGGGGCACTCGGAAGCTTTCTTT
TRBJ1-2	.	.	TRBV19	CASSMQRQSNGYTF	TGTGCCAGTAGTATGCAAAGACAGTCTAACGGCTACACCTTC
TRBJ1-5	TRBD1	.	TRBV3-1/TRBV3-2	CASSLGQGYDQPQHF	TGTGCCAGCAGCCTAGGACAGGGCTATGATCAGCCCCAGCATTTT